This TCR beta chain came from a study of T cells in localized non-small cell lung cancer. The study, taken as a whole, reports: Of the top 100 tumor clones, median 57 were in adjacent lung, around 28 among its top 100.

Investigators took adjacent lung free of atypia at least 2 cm from the tumor margin. Sequencing was performed with immunoSEQ multiplex PCR; in TCRdb, only in-frame clones are kept and a portion is missing. The table has over 900 clones, 25% seen once. CDR3 length: 14 residues. Per germline, CDR1 ENHRY and CDR2 SYGVKD. Germline trimming cut 2 bases from V and 2 bases from J; bases unmatched to any gene: 2. By proportion, this clone is large. What it binds is not known. The material was normal lung tissue next to the tumor, obtained before any cancer treatment. The chain recombines TRBV10-3 with TRBJ2-7, with TRBD1 identical over 8 bases. This clonotype was sampled from a woman aged 40 to 75 with stage III squamous cell lung carcinoma. This chain's CDR3 is CAISEAGGPYEQYF. The CDR3 region has the DNA TGTGCCATCAGTGAGGCAGGGGGCCCCTACGAGCAGTACTTC.